A selection of T cell receptor beta chains follows, all from one sample in a study of PD-1 blockade in classical Hodgkin lymphoma. Here immunoSEQ multiplex PCR was the method, and the copy in TCRdb shows in-frame clones only, minus some. The data show approximately 17,000 clones, with roughly 86% seen just once and 8.4% held by the top ten. The material sequenced was peripheral blood mononuclear cells (PBMCs). The receptors shown here come from a human donor with classical Hodgkin lymphoma. CDR3s include the opening cysteine and the closing phenylalanine or tryptophan. A D gene is named only where the DNA matches it firmly. The listing skips clone size in some rows; elsewhere it reads once, few, many or a size class.

J gene | D gene | CDR3 length | clone size | V gene | CDR3 DNA | CDR3 protein
TRBJ1-5 | - | 15 | few | TRBV11-2 | TGTGCCAGCAGCCCCGGGACCTTAGGCAATCAGCCCCAGCATTTT | CASSPGTLGNQPQHF
TRBJ1-5 | TRBD1 | 16 | once | TRBV19 | TGTGCCAGTAAACCGGGACAGGGCACCATTTGGCAGCCCCAGCATTTT | CASKPGQGTIWQPQHF
TRBJ2-7 | - | 16 | - | TRBV10-1 | TGCGCCAGCAGTGAGTCGAGAGGGACCTTATCCTACGAGCAGTACTTC | CASSESRGTLSYEQYF
TRBJ2-7 | - | 15 | few | TRBV27 | TGTGCCAGCAGCCGAGCCGGGACAAGGAACTACGAGCAGTACTTC | CASSRAGTRNYEQYF
TRBJ1-1 | - | 13 | - | TRBV2 | TGTGCCAGCGAAAAGGACGAGAACACTGAAGCTTTCTTT | CASEKDENTEAFF
TRBJ2-3 | TRBD1 | 14 | - | TRBV7-2 | TGTGCCAGCTCCGGGACAGGGGGCGCAGATACGCAGTATTTT | CASSGTGGADTQYF
TRBJ2-2 | TRBD1 | 17 | - | TRBV28 | TGTGCCAGCAGTTTCCCCGGGACAGGGACGGGCACCGGGGAGCTGTTTTTT | CASSFPGTGTGTGELFF
TRBJ2-7 | TRBD2 | 17 | - | TRBV23-1 | TGCGCCAGCAGTCGGAATAGCGGGAGATCTCCCTCGGGCGAGCAGTACTTC | CASSRNSGRSPSGEQYF
TRBJ2-5 | TRBD1 | 19 | - | TRBV19 | TGTGCCAGTAGTATGGGACAGGGGGCGATACGAGGTACGGCAGAGACCCAGTACTTC | CASSMGQGAIRGTAETQYF
TRBJ1-3 | - | 14 | - | TRBV28 | TGTGCCAGCGTTCCCGCGGCCTCTGGAAACACCATATATTTT | CASVPAASGNTIYF
TRBJ2-3 | - | 15 | - | TRBV14 | TGTGCCAGCAGCCAAGGATTGAGGCTCACAGATACGCAGTATTTT | CASSQGLRLTDTQYF
TRBJ2-7 | TRBD1 | 15 | few | TRBV6-1 | TGTGCCAGCAGTGAACCCCCCGACAGGGACTACGAGCAGTACTTC | CASSEPPDRDYEQYF
TRBJ2-5 | TRBD2 | 16 | - | TRBV18 | TGTGCCAGCTCAAACCTAGCGGGAGCGCGAAAAGAGACCCAGTACTTC | CASSNLAGARKETQYF
TRBJ2-6 | - | 14 | - | TRBV7-9 | TGTGCCAGCGCCCGGGACTCTGGGGCCAACGTCCTGACTTTC | CASARDSGANVLTF
TRBJ2-1 | TRBD2 | 15 | once | TRBV18 | TGTGCCAGCTCGCGGACTAGCGGGTCCTACAATGAGCAGTTCTTC | CASSRTSGSYNEQFF
TRBJ2-3 | - | 14 | - | TRBV7-2 | TGTGCCAGCAGCTTCGGGACGGCCGGGGATACGCAGTATTTT | CASSFGTAGDTQYF
TRBJ1-5 | TRBD1 | 14 | once | TRBV6-5 | TGTGCCAGCAGCAATGACAGGGAGTATCAGCCCCAGCATTTT | CASSNDREYQPQHF
TRBJ2-1 | - | 14 | - | TRBV6-4 | TGTGCCAGCAGTGGTCCGGGAGAAGGGGATGAGCAGTTCTTC | CASSGPGEGDEQFF
TRBJ2-3 | - | 15 | - | TRBV11-2 | TGTGCCAGCAGCCCCTTAGGCCCCTCCGGAAATACGCAGTATTTT | CASSPLGPSGNTQYF
TRBJ1-5 | - | 18 | - | TRBV6-4 | TGTGCCAGCAGGTTCGGGGGGAACCAGTTAGAGGACAATCAGCCCCAGCATTTT | CASRFGGNQLEDNQPQHF
TRBJ2-1 | TRBD1 | 15 | once | TRBV7-9 | TGTGCCAGCAGCTTCGGGACAGGGGGCTCAAATGAGCAGTTCTTC | CASSFGTGGSNEQFF
TRBJ1-5 | - | 11 | once | TRBV19 | TGTGCCAGTACCTCTGGGAGTTCCCAGCATTTT | CASTSGSSQHF
TRBJ2-2 | TRBD1 | 16 | - | TRBV28 | TGTGCCAGCAGTTTAGAATCGACAGGGGGGACCGGGGAGCTGTTTTTT | CASSLESTGGTGELFF
TRBJ2-7 | - | 11 | few | TRBV7-9 | TGTGCCAGCAGCTTAGAGTACGAGCAGTACTTC | CASSLEYEQYF
TRBJ2-3 | - | 15 | once | TRBV5-8 | TGTGCCAGCAGCTTACGTGGCAGTAGCACAGATACGCAGTATTTT | CASSLRGSSTDTQYF
TRBJ1-4 | - | 14 | - | TRBV5-6 | TGTGCCAGCACCAGAGGGGTTACTAATGAAAAACTGTTTTTT | CASTRGVTNEKLFF
TRBJ1-1 | - | 15 | - | TRBV6-1 | TGTGCCAGCAGGCACGGGGGTAGGTGGTTCTCTGAAGCTTTCTTT | CASRHGGRWFSEAFF
TRBJ2-7 | - | 13 | - | TRBV18 | TGTGCCAGCTCACTCGCCCGTTCCTACGAGCAGTACTTC | CASSLARSYEQYF
TRBJ2-3 | - | 13 | - | TRBV6-4 | TGTGCCAGCAGTGACGCGGGCACAGATACGCAGTATTTT | CASSDAGTDTQYF
TRBJ2-3 | TRBD2 | 18 | few | TRBV7-9 | TGTGCCAGCAGCTCCCCCCCCGGCAGCGGGACCCGCCGGGATACGCAGTATTTT | CASSSPPGSGTRRDTQYF
TRBJ2-3 | - | 15 | few | TRBV2 | TGTGCCAGCAGTGAAGAGTTAATGGGCGCAGATACGCAGTATTTT | CASSEELMGADTQYF
TRBJ2-1 | TRBD2 | 17 | - | TRBV28 | TGTGCCAGCAGTTCGTGGACTAGCGGCAGCCTCTACAATGAGCAGTTCTTC | CASSSWTSGSLYNEQFF
TRBJ1-5 | - | 14 | - | TRBV6-1 | TGTGCCAGCAGTGACCAGGGATGGAATCAGCCCCAGCATTTT | CASSDQGWNQPQHF
TRBJ2-3 | TRBD1 | 15 | - | TRBV19 | TGTGCCAGTAGCCCCGGGACAGGGGGGACAGATACGCAGTATTTT | CASSPGTGGTDTQYF
TRBJ1-5 | - | 14 | once | TRBV7-2 | TGTGCCAGCAGCTTGGGGGCTTACAATCAGCCCCAGCATTTT | CASSLGAYNQPQHF
TRBJ1-1 | - | 11 | once | TRBV20-1 | TGCAGTGCTACTTCGGTTGGAGAAGCTTTCTTT | CSATSVGEAFF
TRBJ2-3 | - | 15 | once | TRBV5-5 | TGTGCCAGCAGCGGGGACTTGAGAGGCGCAGATACGCAGTATTTT | CASSGDLRGADTQYF
TRBJ2-1 | TRBD1 | 14 | - | TRBV15 | TGTGCCACCAGGACAGGGGGCCTCGGAGATGAGCAGTTCTTC | CATRTGGLGDEQFF
TRBJ2-5 | - | 16 | - | TRBV4-1 | TGCGCCAGCAGCCAAGTGATCGGCGGCCACCAAGAGACCCAGTACTTC | CASSQVIGGHQETQYF
TRBJ1-2 | TRBD1 | 12 | once | TRBV28 | TGTGCCAGCAGGTCAGGGGGCTGGGGCTACACCTTC | CASRSGGWGYTF
TRBJ1-2 | - | 14 | - | TRBV18 | TGTGCCAGCTCACCTTATGGGCAGAGCTATGGCTACACCTTC | CASSPYGQSYGYTF
TRBJ1-2 | TRBD1 | 14 | - | TRBV18 | TGTGCCAGCTCACCCTGGGACAGGAACTATGGCTACACCTTC | CASSPWDRNYGYTF
TRBJ1-5 | - | 14 | - | TRBV9 | TGTGCCAGCAGCGCTGGACAGAAATCTCAACCCCAGCATTTT | CASSAGQKSQPQHF
TRBJ2-1 | - | 15 | - | TRBV9 | TGTGCCAGCAGCGTAGACTACGGGGTAGGGAATGAGCAGTTCTTC | CASSVDYGVGNEQFF
TRBJ2-7 | - | 16 | - | TRBV6-5 | TGTGCCAGCAGTTATTCAGGGGCGGCCAGCTCCTACGAGCAGTACTTC | CASSYSGAASSYEQYF
TRBJ2-7 | TRBD2 | 15 | few | TRBV27 | TGTGCCAGCCGCCCGACTAGCAGATACTCCTACGAGCAGTACTTC | CASRPTSRYSYEQYF